This T cell receptor beta chain appears in the sequencing data of a study of blood T cell repertoires in COVID-19. Study-wide background: The samples span acute and convalescent COVID-19 from the United States, Italy and Spain. PBMCs, B-cell-depleted T cells, or T cells were the source of the cDNA or gDNA that made up the material.

This clone appeared once. As handled by the study authors: Amplification from reference gene primers served as the basis for estimated nucleated cell counts. Using immunoSEQ multiplex PCR, the repertoire was profiled, and TCRdb retains in-frame clones only, with some absent. V, J and clone size reflect that table, while D and trimming were determined from the DNA. The sample yields 230,000 or so clones, around 75% seen once. V was clipped by 3 bases and J by 3 bases, with 9 bases between them. Germline CDR1 MDHEN, CDR2 SYDVKM. This CDR3 contains 14 residues. This sequence originates from a human donor in a cohort sampled during active COVID-19. Sequenced input: peripheral blood. The V gene is TRBV28, the J gene TRBJ1-5; tentative D call: TRBD1 (5 bases). CDR3 residues: CASSLIGANQPQHF. The CDR3 DNA sequence: TGTGCCAGCAGTTTGATAGGGGCCAATCAGCCCCAGCATTTT.